The following is a T cell receptor beta chain sequence with its context. The data belong to a study of shared clonotypes between healthy human individuals. CDR1 and CDR2 (germline): MNHEY, SVGAGI. V dropped 6 bases and J dropped 1 base, with 9 bases sitting between them. This CDR3 comprises 13 residues. The method was immunoSEQ multiplex PCR; TCRdb's version includes in-frame clones alone and lacks a portion of them. This table holds 490,000 or so clones, approximately 80% found once. The receptor was isolated from a woman between 35 and 50 years old in good health. Some clones in this sample may be carry-over from other donors' samples. The chain is built from TRBV6-5 and TRBJ1-1; unclear D gene. Sequences were obtained from PBMCs. The DNA for the CDR3 is TGTGCCAGCAGGTTAGAATGGAACACTGAAGCTTTCTTT. Amino acid sequence: CASRLEWNTEAFF.